This T cell receptor (beta chain) stems from a study of blood T cell repertoires in COVID-19 (dated by TCRdb to 2018 to 2020). With respect to the entire study: Samples covering the acute and convalescent phases of COVID-19 were provided by collaborators in the United States, Italy and Spain. The prospective study material was composed of cDNA or gDNA derived from T cells, B-cell-depleted T cells, or PBMCs. Deeply sampled blood TCRbeta repertoires from subjects exposed to, actively infected with, or recovered from COVID-19 were included in the dataset. The repertoires were made available in a free public database intended to serve as a resource for research on the immune response to SARS-CoV-2. Samples came from the ongoing ImmuneRACE study (first 160 participants) plus 1,254 subjects from 6 global collaborators. The sample metadata nearly always contained a de-identified subject ID, COVID-19 status, age in years and sex. HLA class I and class II types, where available, came from metadata supplied by the sample provider rather than from assay-based typing.

Broad study findings and their caveats: How much clinical and demographic metadata was included differed by source and by participant, and the metadata was provided uncurated.

The immunoSEQ Assay, a bias-controlled multiplex PCR, was used to amplify TCRbeta CDR3 regions from genomic DNA. The authors' analysis ran thus. The number of nucleated cells in each sample was estimated by amplification of reference gene primers within the assay. Sequence reads were collapsed and filtered to measure the absolute abundance of every unique TCRbeta CDR3 rearrangement. For each sample, productive Simpson clonality was calculated as the square root of Simpson's diversity index across productive rearrangements. TCRdb mirrors the immuneACCESS table, restricted to in-frame sequences. Some clones are absent from its copies; in checked studies, under half trace to an unresolved V gene, and the reason for the others is unknown. Clonal size and the V and J genes are those of that table, whereas D and trimming came from the DNA. This sample lists tens of thousands of clones; more than 75% were detected once. The top ten constitute roughly 8% of the sample.

Of note for this clone: The target of this receptor is not known. No clone much larger than this one lies a single base away; base qualities are absent.

The collaborating institutions used their own protocols to collect whole blood in K2EDTA tubes. For TCRbeta analysis, collaborators shipped samples in one of three forms: frozen whole blood, isolated PBMCs, or DNA extracted from either of those sample types. The sample consisted of peripheral blood. The clonotype originates from a man older than 75 with active or convalescent COVID-19.

The nucleotide sequence reads TGTGCCAGCAGCTTAGGATGGGGTAGCGGGAGCTCCTACAATGAGCAGTTCTTC. Its translation is CASSLGWGSGSSYNEQFF. The V and J genes are TRBV7-2 and TRBJ2-1, with 9 bases in between that match TRBD2. V ends up 1 base short and J 0 bases short, with an unmatched junction base count of 7. The germline V gene encodes CDR1 SGHTA and CDR2 FQGNSA. The CDR3, cysteine through phenylalanine, is 18 amino acids long. Only the CDR3 region is kept as DNA, spanning 54 bases read in frame from base 1.